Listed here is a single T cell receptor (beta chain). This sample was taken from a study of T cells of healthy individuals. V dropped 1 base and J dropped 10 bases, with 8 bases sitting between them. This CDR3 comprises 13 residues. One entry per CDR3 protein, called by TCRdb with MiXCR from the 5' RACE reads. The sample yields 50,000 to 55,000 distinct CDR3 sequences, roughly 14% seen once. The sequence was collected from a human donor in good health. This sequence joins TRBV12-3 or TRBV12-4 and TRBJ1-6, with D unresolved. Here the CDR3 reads CASSLGPRSPLHF. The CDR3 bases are TGTGCCAGCAGTTTAGGCCCTAGGTCACCCCTCCACTTT.